This T cell receptor beta chain was captured by sequencing in a study of T cells of healthy individuals. This clonotype was picked up a small number of times. Trimming shortened V by 4 bases and J by 7 bases, and 5 bases separated the two germline ends. CDR1 and CDR2 (germline): SGHAT, FQNNGV. The CDR3 contains 12 residues. TCRdb independently ran MiXCR on the 5' RACE reads; one entry per CDR3 protein. The sample consists of around 100,000 distinct CDR3 sequences, 15% to 20% of them appearing once. This chain links TRBV11-2 with TRBJ1-6; the D is unclear. This receptor was obtained from a human donor in good health. The CDR3 protein is CASSSVNSPLHF. In DNA form, the CDR3 reads TGTGCCAGCAGCTCCGTCAATTCACCCCTCCACTTT.